This T cell receptor (beta chain) originates from a study of ipilimumab plus nivolumab after autologous stem cell transplantation. V was shortened by 0 bases and J by 4 bases, with 11 bases between the two germline ends. The V gene's germline CDR1 is SGHDT and CDR2 YYEEEE. This CDR3 region has 15 residues. Using immunoSEQ multiplex PCR, the repertoire was profiled, and TCRdb retains in-frame clones only, with some absent. The sample has some 45,000 clones, 88% seen once; the top ten hold approximately 0.83%. This receptor was obtained from a male donor with multiple myeloma. This chain joins TRBV5-6 and TRBJ2-1; tentative D call: TRBD1 (5 bases). Sample: PBMCs, taken in a trial of ipilimumab plus nivolumab as post-transplant consolidation. CDR3 coding DNA: TGTGCCAGCAGCTTGGGACAGCCGACTTACAATGAGCAGTTCTTC. Protein sequence: CASSLGQPTYNEQFF.